The present TCR beta chain was sequenced within a study of blood T cell repertoires in COVID-19. Study in general: COVID-19 samples collected from the United States, Italy and Spain covered acute and convalescent phases. The cDNA or gDNA used as material had been derived from T cells, B-cell-depleted T cells, or PBMCs.

Germline CDR1 is LNHDA and CDR2 is SQIVND (reference sequence). This CDR3 is built from 14 residues. Trimming removed 3 bases at V and 7 bases at J, with 13 bases between. Per the original data handling: Estimates of nucleated cell counts were drawn from the amplification of reference gene primers. Measured with immunoSEQ multiplex PCR; TCRdb has only the in-frame clones, and not every one. That table is the source of V, J and clone size, and D and trimming were worked out from the DNA. The table shows roughly 80,000 clones, with around nine tenths occurring only once. This sequence joins TRBV19 and TRBJ1-5, with a weak D call TRBD1 (6 bases). Sequenced material: peripheral blood. The clonotype comes from a woman of 80 years or more with active or convalescent COVID-19. The CDR3 is CASSIPQGGQPQHF. The CDR3 DNA is TGTGCCAGTAGTATCCCACAGGGTGGGCAGCCCCAGCATTTT.